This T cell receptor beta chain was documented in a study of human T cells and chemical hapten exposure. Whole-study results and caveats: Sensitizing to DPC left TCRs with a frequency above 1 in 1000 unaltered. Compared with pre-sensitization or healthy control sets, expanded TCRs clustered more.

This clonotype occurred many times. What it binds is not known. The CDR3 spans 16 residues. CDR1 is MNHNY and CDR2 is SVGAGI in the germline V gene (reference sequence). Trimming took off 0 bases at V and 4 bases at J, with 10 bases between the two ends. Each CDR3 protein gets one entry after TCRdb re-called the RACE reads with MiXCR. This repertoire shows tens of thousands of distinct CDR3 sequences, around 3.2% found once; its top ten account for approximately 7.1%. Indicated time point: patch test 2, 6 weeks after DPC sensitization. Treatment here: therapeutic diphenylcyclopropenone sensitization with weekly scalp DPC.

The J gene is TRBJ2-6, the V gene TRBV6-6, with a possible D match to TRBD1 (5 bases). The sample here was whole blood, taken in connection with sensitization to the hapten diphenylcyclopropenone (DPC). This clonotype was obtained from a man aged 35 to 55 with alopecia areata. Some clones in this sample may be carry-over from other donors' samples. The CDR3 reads CASSYSGVSGANVLTF. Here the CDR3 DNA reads TGTGCCAGCAGTTACTCAGGGGTCTCCGGGGCCAACGTCCTGACTTTC.